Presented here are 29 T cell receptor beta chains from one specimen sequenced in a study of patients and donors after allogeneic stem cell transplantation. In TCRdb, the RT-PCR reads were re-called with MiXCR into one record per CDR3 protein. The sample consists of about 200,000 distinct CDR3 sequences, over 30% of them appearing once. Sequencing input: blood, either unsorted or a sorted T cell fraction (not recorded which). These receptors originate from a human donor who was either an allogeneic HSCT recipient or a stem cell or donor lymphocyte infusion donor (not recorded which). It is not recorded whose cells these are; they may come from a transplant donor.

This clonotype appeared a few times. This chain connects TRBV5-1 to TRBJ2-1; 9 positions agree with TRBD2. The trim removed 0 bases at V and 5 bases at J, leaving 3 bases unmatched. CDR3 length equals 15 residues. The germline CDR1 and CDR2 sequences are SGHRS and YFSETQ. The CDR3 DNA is TGCGCCAGCAGCTTGGCGGGACTAGCACACAATGAGCAGTTCTTC. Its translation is CASSLAGLAHNEQFF.

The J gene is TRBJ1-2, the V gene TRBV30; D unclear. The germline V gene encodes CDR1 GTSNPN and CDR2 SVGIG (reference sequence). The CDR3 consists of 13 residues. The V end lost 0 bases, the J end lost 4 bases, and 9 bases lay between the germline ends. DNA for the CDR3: TGTGCCTGGAGTGTTGCTCCAACCTATGGCTACACCTTC. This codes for CAWSVAPTYGYTF.

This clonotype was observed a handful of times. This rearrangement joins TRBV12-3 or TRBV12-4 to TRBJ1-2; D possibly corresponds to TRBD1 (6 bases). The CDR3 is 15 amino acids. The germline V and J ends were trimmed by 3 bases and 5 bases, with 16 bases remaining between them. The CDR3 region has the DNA TGTGCCAGCAGTTTGGAGGGGGGACGAGTTTATGGCTACACCTTC. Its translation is CASSLEGGRVYGYTF.

The CDR3 sequence: CASSYTLDKTYSNQPQHF. DNA of the CDR3: TGTGCCAGCAGTTATACCCTGGACAAAACGTATAGCAATCAGCCCCAGCATTTT. This chain links TRBV6-2 or TRBV6-3 with TRBJ1-5, with D maybe TRBD1 (5 bases). Germline V gene sequence: CDR1 MNHEY, CDR2 SVGEGT. The CDR3 spans 18 residues. V gave up 3 bases and J gave up 0 bases, with 18 bases separating them.

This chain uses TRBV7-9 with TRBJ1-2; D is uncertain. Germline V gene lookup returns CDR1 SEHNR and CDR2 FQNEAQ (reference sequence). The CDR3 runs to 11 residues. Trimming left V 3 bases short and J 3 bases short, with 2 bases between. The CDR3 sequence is CASSFDYGYTF. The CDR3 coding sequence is TGTGCCAGCAGCTTTGACTATGGCTACACCTTC.

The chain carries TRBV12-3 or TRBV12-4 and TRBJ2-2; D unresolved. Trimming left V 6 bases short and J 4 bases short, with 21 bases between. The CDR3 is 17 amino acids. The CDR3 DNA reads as TGTGCCAGCAGCCCCTTATCGGAGAGGAGAGTCACCGGGGAGCTGTTTTTT. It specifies CASSPLSERRVTGELFF.

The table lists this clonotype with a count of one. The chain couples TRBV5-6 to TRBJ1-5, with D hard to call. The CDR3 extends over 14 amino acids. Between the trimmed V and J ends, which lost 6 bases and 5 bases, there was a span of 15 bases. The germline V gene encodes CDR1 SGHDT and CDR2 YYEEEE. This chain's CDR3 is CASKAGSGDQPQHF. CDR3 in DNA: TGTGCCAGCAAGGCGGGCTCTGGGGATCAGCCCCAGCATTTT.

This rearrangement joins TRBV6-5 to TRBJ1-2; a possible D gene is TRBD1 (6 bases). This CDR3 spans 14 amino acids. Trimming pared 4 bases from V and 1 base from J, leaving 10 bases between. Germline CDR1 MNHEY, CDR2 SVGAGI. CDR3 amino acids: CASSFGQYNYGYTF. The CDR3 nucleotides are TGTGCCAGCAGTTTTGGACAGTATAACTATGGCTACACCTTC.

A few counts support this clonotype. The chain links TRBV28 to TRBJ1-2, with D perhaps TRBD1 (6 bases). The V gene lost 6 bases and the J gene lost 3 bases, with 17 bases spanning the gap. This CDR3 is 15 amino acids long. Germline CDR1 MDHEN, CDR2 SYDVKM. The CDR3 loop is CASSYPPGHDYGYTF. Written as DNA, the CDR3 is TGTGCCAGCAGCTACCCCCCGGGACACGACTATGGCTACACCTTC.

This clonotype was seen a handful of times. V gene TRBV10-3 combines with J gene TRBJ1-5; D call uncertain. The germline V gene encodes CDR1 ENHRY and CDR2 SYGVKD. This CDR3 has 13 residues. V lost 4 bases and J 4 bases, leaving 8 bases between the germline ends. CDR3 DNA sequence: TGTGCCATCAGTGGGAAGGGAAATCAGCCCCAGCATTTT. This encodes CAISGKGNQPQHF.

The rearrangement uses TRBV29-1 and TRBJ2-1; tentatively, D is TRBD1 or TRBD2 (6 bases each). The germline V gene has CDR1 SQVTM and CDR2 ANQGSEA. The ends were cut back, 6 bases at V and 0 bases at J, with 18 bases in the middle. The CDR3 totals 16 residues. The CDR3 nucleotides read TGCAGCGTCCTAAAGGGGGGCGCGAGCTCCTACAATGAGCAGTTCTTC. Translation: CSVLKGGASSYNEQFF.

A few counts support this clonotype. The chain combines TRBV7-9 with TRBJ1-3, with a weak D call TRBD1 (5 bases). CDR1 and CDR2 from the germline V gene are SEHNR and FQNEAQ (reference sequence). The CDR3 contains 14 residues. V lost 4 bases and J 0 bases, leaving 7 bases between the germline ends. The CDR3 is CASSWDGSGNTIYF. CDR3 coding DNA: TGTGCCAGCAGCTGGGACGGCTCTGGAAACACCATATATTTT.

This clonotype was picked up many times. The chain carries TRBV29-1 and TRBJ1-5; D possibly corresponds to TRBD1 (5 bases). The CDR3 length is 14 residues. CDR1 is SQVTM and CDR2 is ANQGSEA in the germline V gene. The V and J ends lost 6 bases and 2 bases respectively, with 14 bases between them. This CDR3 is CSVGGVSGNQPQHF. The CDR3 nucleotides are TGCAGCGTCGGAGGGGTTAGCGGCAATCAGCCCCAGCATTTT.

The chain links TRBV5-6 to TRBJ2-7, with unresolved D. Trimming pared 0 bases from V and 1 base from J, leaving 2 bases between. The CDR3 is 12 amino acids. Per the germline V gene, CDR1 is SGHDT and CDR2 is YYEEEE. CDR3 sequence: CASSLASYEQYF. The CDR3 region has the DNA TGTGCCAGCAGCTTGGCGTCCTACGAGCAGTACTTC.

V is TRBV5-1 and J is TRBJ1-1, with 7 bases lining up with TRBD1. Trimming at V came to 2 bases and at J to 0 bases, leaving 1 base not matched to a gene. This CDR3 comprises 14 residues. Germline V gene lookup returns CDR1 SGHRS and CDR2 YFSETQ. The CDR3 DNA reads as TGCGCCAGCAGCTTCGACAGGGTGAACACTGAAGCTTTCTTT. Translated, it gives CASSFDRVNTEAFF. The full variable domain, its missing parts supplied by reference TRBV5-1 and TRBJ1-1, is KAGVTQTPRYLIKTRGQQVTLSCSPISGHRSVSWYQQTPGQGLQFLFEYFSETQRNKGNFPGRFSGRQFSNSRSEMNVSTLELGDSALYLCASSFDRVNTEAFFGQGTRLTVV.

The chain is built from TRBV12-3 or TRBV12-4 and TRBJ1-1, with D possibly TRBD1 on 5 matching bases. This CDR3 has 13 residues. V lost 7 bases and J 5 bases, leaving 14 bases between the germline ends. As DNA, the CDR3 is TGTGCCAGCACCCAGCCGGACACGACTGAAGCTTTCTTT. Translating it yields CASTQPDTTEAFF.

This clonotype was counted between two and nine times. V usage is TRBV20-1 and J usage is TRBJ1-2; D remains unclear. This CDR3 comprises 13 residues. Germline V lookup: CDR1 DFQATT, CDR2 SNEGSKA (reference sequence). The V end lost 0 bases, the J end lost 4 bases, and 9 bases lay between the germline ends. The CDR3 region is CSARDRVRYGYTF. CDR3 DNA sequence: TGCAGTGCTAGAGACCGGGTTCGCTATGGCTACACCTTC.

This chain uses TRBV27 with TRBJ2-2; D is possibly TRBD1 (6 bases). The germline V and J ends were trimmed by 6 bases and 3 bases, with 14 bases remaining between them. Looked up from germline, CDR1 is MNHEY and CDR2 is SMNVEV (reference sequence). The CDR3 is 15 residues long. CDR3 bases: TGTGCCAGCAGCCGCCGGACAGCCGACACCGGGGAGCTGTTTTTT. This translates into CASSRRTADTGELFF.

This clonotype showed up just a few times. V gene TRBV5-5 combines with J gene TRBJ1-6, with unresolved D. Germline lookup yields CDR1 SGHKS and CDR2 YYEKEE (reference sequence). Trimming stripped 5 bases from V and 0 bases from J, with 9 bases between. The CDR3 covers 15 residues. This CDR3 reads CASRLEGSYNSPLHF. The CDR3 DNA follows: TGTGCCAGCAGACTGGAGGGCTCCTATAATTCACCCCTCCACTTT.

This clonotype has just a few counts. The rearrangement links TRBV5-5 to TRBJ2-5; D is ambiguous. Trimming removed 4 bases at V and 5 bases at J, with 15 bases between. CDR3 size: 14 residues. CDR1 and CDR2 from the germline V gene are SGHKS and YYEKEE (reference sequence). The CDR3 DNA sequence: TGTGCCAGCAGCACCGGGCCACTGGGTGAGACCCAGTACTTC. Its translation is CASSTGPLGETQYF.

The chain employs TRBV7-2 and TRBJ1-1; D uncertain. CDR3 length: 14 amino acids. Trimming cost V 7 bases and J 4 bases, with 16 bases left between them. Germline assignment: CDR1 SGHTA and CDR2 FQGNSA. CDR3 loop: CASTRVVLGTEAFF. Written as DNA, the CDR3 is TGTGCCAGCACCCGCGTCGTCCTAGGCACTGAAGCTTTCTTT. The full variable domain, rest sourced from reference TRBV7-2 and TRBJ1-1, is GAGVSQSPSNKVTEKGKDVELRCDPISGHTALYWYRQSLGQGLEFLIYFQGNSAPDKSGLPSDRFSAERTGGSVSTLTIQRTQQEDSAVYLCASTRVVLGTEAFFGQGTRLTVV.

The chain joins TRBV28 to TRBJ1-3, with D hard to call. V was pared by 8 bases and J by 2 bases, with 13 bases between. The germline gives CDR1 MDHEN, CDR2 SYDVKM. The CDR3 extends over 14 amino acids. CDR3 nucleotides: TGTGCCAGCTCCCAATCGACGGCTGGAAACACCATATATTTT. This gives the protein CASSQSTAGNTIYF.

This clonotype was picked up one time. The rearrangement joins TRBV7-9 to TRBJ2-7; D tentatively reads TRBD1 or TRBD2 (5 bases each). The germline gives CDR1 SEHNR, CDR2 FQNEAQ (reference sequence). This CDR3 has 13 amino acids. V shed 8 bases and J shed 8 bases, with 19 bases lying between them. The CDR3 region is CASVADAWGQQYF. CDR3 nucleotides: TGTGCCAGCGTGGCGGACGCGTGGGGACAGCAGTACTTC.

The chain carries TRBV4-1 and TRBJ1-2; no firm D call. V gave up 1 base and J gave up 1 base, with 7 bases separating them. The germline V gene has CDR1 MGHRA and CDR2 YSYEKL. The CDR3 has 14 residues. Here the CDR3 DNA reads TGCGCCAGCAGCCAAGTAAACAGTAACTATGGCTACACCTTC. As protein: CASSQVNSNYGYTF.

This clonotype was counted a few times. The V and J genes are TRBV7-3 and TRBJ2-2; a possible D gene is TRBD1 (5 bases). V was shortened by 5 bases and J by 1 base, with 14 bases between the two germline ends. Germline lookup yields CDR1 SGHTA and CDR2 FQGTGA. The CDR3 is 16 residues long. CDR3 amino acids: CASSRNSQGNTGELFF. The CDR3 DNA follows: TGTGCCAGCAGCCGAAACTCGCAGGGGAACACCGGGGAGCTGTTTTTT.

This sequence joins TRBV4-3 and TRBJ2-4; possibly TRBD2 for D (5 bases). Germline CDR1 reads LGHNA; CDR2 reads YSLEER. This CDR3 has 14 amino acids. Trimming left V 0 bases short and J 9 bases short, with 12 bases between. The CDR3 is CASSQEGLAGIQYF. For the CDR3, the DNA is TGCGCCAGCAGCCAAGAGGGCTTGGCGGGCATTCAGTACTTC.

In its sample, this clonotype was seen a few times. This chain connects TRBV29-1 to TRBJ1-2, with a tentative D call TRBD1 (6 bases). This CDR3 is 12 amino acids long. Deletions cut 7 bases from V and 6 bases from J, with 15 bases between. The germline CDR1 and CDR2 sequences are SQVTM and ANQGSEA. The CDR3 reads CSAPWGRDGYTF. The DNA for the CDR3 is TGCAGCGCCCCTTGGGGGCGGGATGGCTACACCTTC.

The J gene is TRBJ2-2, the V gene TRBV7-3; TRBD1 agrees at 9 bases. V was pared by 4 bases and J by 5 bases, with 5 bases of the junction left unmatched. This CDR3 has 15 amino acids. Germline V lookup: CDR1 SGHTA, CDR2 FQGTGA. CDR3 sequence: CASSYGTGWTGELFF. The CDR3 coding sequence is TGTGCCAGCAGCTACGGGACAGGGTGGACCGGGGAGCTGTTTTTT.

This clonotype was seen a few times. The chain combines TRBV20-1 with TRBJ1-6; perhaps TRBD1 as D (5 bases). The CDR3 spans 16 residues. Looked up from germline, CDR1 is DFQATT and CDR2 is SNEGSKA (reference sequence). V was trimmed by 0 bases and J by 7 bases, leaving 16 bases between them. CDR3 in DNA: TGCAGTGCTAGAGATACCCCCCGGGGCGCGAATTCACCCCTCCACTTT. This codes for CSARDTPRGANSPLHF.